The clone carrying this T cell receptor (beta chain) has ten or more counts. The target antigen is unknown. These data originate in a study of neurological immune-mediated disorders. Points from the study as a whole: Patients with HTLV-1-associated myelopathy had the highest level of TCR clonal expansion, whereas patients with multiple sclerosis had the lowest level, falling beneath the level found in healthy controls. Sharing of CDR3 amino acid sequences among expanded clones across subjects was absent, suggesting private repertoires in all groups.

The CDR3 loop spans 16 amino acids. Germline V gene lookup returns CDR1 SGHTA and CDR2 FQGNSA. The V segment lost 4 bases and the J segment 6 bases; nucleotides outside the gene matches: 8. Synthesis of cDNA used 5'RACE (with 10-nucleotide random UMIs). Over 160 million TCR-beta sequences from 15-18 subjects were obtained in each sequencing run. TCRdb recomputed calls from the 5' RACE reads with MiXCR, one row per CDR3 protein. The sample gives 20,000 to 25,000 distinct CDR3 sequences, around an eighth of which show up once; around 12% is in the top ten. This clonotype was sampled from a woman in her sixties or seventies with HTLV-1-associated myelopathy (HAM/TSP). Sequenced material: PBMCs. V gene TRBV7-2 combines with J gene TRBJ2-1; TRBD2 agrees at 11 bases. CDR3 coding DNA: TGTGCCAGCAGCTCGAATATAGCGGGAGGGTTCAATGAGCAGTTCTTC. Amino acids: CASSSNIAGGFNEQFF.